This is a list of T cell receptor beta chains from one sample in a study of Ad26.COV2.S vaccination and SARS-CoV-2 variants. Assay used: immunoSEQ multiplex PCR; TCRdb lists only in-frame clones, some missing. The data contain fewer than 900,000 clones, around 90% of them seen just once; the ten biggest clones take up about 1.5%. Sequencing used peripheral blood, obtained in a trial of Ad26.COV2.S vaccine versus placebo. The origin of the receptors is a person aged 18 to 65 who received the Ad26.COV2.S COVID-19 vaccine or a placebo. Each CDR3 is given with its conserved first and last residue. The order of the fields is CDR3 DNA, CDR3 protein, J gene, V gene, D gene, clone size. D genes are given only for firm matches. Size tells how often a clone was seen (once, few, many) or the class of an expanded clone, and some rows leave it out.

TGCGCCAGCAGCCAAGATTCCCCCCCGAACACCGGGGAGCTGTTTTTT,CASSQDSPPNTGELFF,TRBJ2-2,TRBV4-3,NA,NA
TGTGCCAGCAGCTTGTGGGGCCTGAACACTGAAGCTTTCTTT,CASSLWGLNTEAFF,TRBJ1-1,TRBV11-2,NA,NA
TGTGCCAGCAGCCACAGGGCCGCGAACACCGGGGAGCTGTTTTTT,CASSHRAANTGELFF,TRBJ2-2,TRBV3-1/TRBV3-2,NA,NA
TGTGCCAGCAGCCAAGGATACTACAGCTCTGGGGCCAACGTCCTGACTTTC,CASSQGYYSSGANVLTF,TRBJ2-6,TRBV3-1/TRBV3-2,NA,NA
TGTGCCAGTAGTATCCCCGGCGGCTCGAACACCGGGGAGCTGTTTTTT,CASSIPGGSNTGELFF,TRBJ2-2,TRBV19,NA,NA
TGTGCCAGCAGCTTAGAAGGGTATGGCACAGATACGCAGTATTTT,CASSLEGYGTDTQYF,TRBJ2-3,TRBV7-9,NA,NA
TGTGCCAGCAGTCAAGCGACAGGACAGGCTAGGGGAGGGGACACCGGGGAGCTGTTTTTT,CASSQATGQARGGDTGELFF,TRBJ2-2,TRBV27,NA,NA
TGTGCCAGCAGTTACCCCCATCAGGGGCCAGCAGATACGCAGTATTTT,CASSYPHQGPADTQYF,TRBJ2-3,TRBV6-2/TRBV6-3,NA,NA
TGTGCCAGCAGCCACGGACTAGCGGGATTAAATGAGCAGTTCTTC,CASSHGLAGLNEQFF,TRBJ2-1,TRBV3-1/TRBV3-2,TRBD2,once
TGTGCCTGGGCGGGACCACCCTACAATGAGCAGTTCTTC,CAWAGPPYNEQFF,TRBJ2-1,TRBV30,NA,NA
TGTGCCAGCAGCTTAGCGTCCACAGGGCAAATCACAGATACGCAGTATTTT,CASSLASTGQITDTQYF,TRBJ2-3,TRBV7-9,NA,NA
TGTGCCAGCAGCTTACGTGGGGGGGCCAATGAGCAGTTCTTC,CASSLRGGANEQFF,TRBJ2-1,TRBV11-3,NA,NA
TGCGCCAGCAGCTTGGAGCTAGCGGGAGCCCCCTCCCGCACAGATACGCAGTATTTT,CASSLELAGAPSRTDTQYF,TRBJ2-3,TRBV5-1,TRBD2,NA
TGTGCCAGCTCAATGAACTATGGCTACACCTTC,CASSMNYGYTF,TRBJ1-2,TRBV2,NA,NA